The sequence of this TCR beta chain was determined in a study of T cell responses to AZD1222 COVID-19 vaccine. Data came from immunoSEQ multiplex PCR; TCRdb stores just in-frame clones and leaves some out. The sample has 110,000 to 150,000 clones, less than 95% seen once. Study results and caveats: Close to half of all spike-specific TCRs reportedly target regions of the variants that are unmutated.

The V end lost 0 bases, the J end lost 4 bases, and 11 bases lay between the germline ends. The CDR3 is 15 residues long. The germline CDR1 and CDR2 sequences are SGDLS and YYNGEE. As concerns this clone: Its antigen is undetermined.

This clonotype originated in an adult in good health. The sequencing used peripheral blood, collected on day 0 of AZD1222 vaccination. The chain is built from TRBV9 and TRBJ2-1, with D perhaps given as TRBD1 or TRBD2 (6 bases each). In DNA form, the CDR3 reads TGTGCCAGCAGCGTAGAGAGGGGGGCGTACAATGAGCAGTTCTTC. It codes for CASSVERGAYNEQFF.